The 11 T cell receptor beta chains below come from one sample, sequenced in a study of cytomegalovirus exposure and HLA in healthy donors. PCR primers comprised 60 Vbeta and 13 Jbeta primers. Profiling relied on immunoSEQ multiplex PCR, and the TCRdb table lists in-frame clones only, not all of them. The sample contains about 190,000 clones, roughly 74% of which appear only once. The sample comprised PBMCs. These TCRs come from a woman in her 30s in good health and CMV-seropositive.

J is TRBJ2-3 and V is TRBV6-5; 7 positions agree with TRBD1. Per the germline V gene, CDR1 is MNHEY and CDR2 is SVGAGI. V lost 0 bases and J lost 2; bases outside the gene matches: 5. The CDR3 covers 16 residues. This CDR3 is CASSYSGTVVTDTQYF. The CDR3 nucleotides read TGTGCCAGCAGTTACTCCGGGACAGTAGTCACAGATACGCAGTATTTT.

The CDR3 nucleotides read TGTGCCAGCAGCCCACCACCCGGACAAGGTTCCTTCTACGAGCAGTACTTC. Its translation: CASSPPPGQGSFYEQYF. The V and J genes are TRBV7-8 and TRBJ2-7, with a tentative D call TRBD1 (5 bases). Trimming removed 5 bases from V and 3 bases from J, with 23 bases in between. CDR3 length equals 17 residues. Germline V lookup: CDR1 SGHVS, CDR2 FQNEAQ.

This chain joins TRBV27 and TRBJ2-1; 12 nucleotides align to TRBD2. CDR1 MNHEY and CDR2 SMNVEV come from the germline V gene (reference sequence). The CDR3 is 18 residues long. V shed 6 bases, J shed 6 bases, and the junction held 15 bases outside the gene matches. Here the CDR3 reads CASSSGELAGGPRNEQFF. CDR3 coding DNA: TGTGCCAGCAGCTCTGGGGAGCTAGCGGGAGGGCCGCGCAATGAGCAGTTCTTC.

J is TRBJ2-7 and V is TRBV11-2; 7 bases are shared with TRBD2. V was pared by 0 bases and J by 1 base, with 0 bases of the junction left unmatched. The CDR3 is made up of 14 amino acids. CDR1 and CDR2 from the germline V gene are SGHAT and FQNNGV. The CDR3 sequence: CASSLDGGSYEQYF. The CDR3, as DNA: TGTGCCAGCAGCTTAGACGGGGGGTCCTACGAGCAGTACTTC. Using reference TRBV11-2 and TRBJ2-7 for the parts outside the CDR3, the full variable domain is EAGVAQSPRYKIIEKRQSVAFWCNPISGHATLYWYQQILGQGPKLLIQFQNNGVVDDSQLPKDRFSAERLKGVDSTLKIQPAKLEDSAVYLCASSLDGGSYEQYFGPGTRLTVT.

The genes are TRBV7-3 and TRBJ2-3; 10 bases match TRBD2. From germline, CDR1 is SGHTA and CDR2 FQGTGA. V lost 5 bases to trimming and J lost 3 bases; unmatched junction nucleotides: 5. This CDR3 has 15 amino acids. CDR3 sequence (DNA): TGTGCCAGCAGCCCGGGACTAGCGTGGACAGATACGCAGTATTTT. Its protein product is CASSPGLAWTDTQYF.

The rearrangement uses TRBV28 and TRBJ2-1, with a possible D match to TRBD2 (6 bases). With 8 bases removed from V and 2 bases from J, the gap between germline ends came to 10 bases. CDR3 length: 13 residues. Looked up from germline, CDR1 is MDHEN and CDR2 is SYDVKM. The CDR3 loop is CASFSGTYNEQFF. Written as DNA, the CDR3 is TGTGCCAGCTTTAGCGGAACCTACAATGAGCAGTTCTTC.

The chain combines TRBV4-1 with TRBJ2-3; D not resolved. The CDR3 consists of 14 residues. The V gene lost 6 bases and the J gene lost 1 base, with 11 bases spanning the gap. CDR1 and CDR2 (germline): MGHRA, YSYEKL. The CDR3 DNA follows: TGCGCCAGCAGTGGTGCGTTGGGCACAGATACGCAGTATTTT. This codes for CASSGALGTDTQYF.

The V gene is TRBV2, the J gene TRBJ2-7, with 8 bases aligning to TRBD2. In germline, CDR1 is SNHLY, CDR2 FYNNEI. V was clipped by 3 bases and J by 2 bases; unmatched bases: 3. The CDR3 covers 14 residues. In DNA, the CDR3 is TGTGCCAGCAGTGATGGGCGGGGGGCCTACGAGCAGTACTTC. Its protein is CASSDGRGAYEQYF. The full variable domain, rest sourced from reference TRBV2 and TRBJ2-7, is EPEVTQTPSHQVTQMGQEVILRCVPISNHLYFYWYRQILGQKVEFLVSFYNNEISEKSEIFDDQFSVERPDGSNFTLKIRSTKLEDSAMYFCASSDGRGAYEQYFGPGTRLTVT.

The V call is TRBV7-9, the J call TRBJ1-2; D is possibly TRBD1 (5 bases). Trimming took 0 bases from V and 7 from J, leaving 12 bases between them. Looked up from germline, CDR1 is SEHNR and CDR2 is FQNEAQ (reference sequence). The CDR3 totals 14 residues. DNA of the CDR3: TGTGCCAGCAGCTTAGCGGGAAGGACAACTGGCTACACCTTC. This codes for CASSLAGRTTGYTF.

The CDR3 sequence is CASSLALAGRVGEQYF. The CDR3, as DNA: TGTGCCAGCAGCTTGGCACTAGCGGGAAGGGTTGGCGAGCAGTACTTC. The V gene is TRBV5-6, the J gene TRBJ2-7, with 10 bases identical to TRBD2. This CDR3 is built from 16 residues. Looked up from germline, CDR1 is SGHDT and CDR2 is YYEEEE. The J segment lost 6 bases and the V segment lost 0 bases, leaving 9 bases of the junction unmatched.

The count of this clone is one. One end of the junction varies from germline; a read error may be responsible. V gene TRBV5-1 combines with J gene TRBJ1-2, with 9 positions matching TRBD1. This CDR3 spans 13 amino acids. The germline V gene encodes CDR1 SGHRS and CDR2 YFSETQ. This CDR3 is CVSSSTGGGGYTF. In DNA, the CDR3 is TGCGTCAGCAGCTCAACAGGGGGCGGGGGCTACACCTTC. The full variable domain, with the rest looked up from reference TRBV5-1 and TRBJ1-2, is KAGVTQTPRYLIKTRGQQVTLSCSPISGHRSVSWYQQTPGQGLQFLFEYFSETQRNKGNFPGRFSGRQFSNSRSEMNVSTLELGDSALYLCVSSSTGGGGYTFGSGTRLTVV.